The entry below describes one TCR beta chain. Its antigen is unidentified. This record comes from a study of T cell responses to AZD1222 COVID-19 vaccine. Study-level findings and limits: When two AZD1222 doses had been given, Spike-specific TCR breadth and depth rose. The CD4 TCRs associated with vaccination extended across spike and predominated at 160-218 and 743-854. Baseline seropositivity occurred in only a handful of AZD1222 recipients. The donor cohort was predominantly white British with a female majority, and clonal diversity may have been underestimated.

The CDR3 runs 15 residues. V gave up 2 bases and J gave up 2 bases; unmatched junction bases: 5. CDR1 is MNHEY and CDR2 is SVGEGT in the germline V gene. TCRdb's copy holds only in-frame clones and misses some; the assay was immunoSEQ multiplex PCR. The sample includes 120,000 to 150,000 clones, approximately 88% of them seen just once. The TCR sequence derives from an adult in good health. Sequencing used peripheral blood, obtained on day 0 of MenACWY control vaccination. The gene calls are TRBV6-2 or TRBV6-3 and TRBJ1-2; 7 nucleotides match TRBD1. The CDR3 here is CASSYPGQMNYGYTF. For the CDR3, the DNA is TGTGCCAGCAGTTACCCGGGACAGATGAACTATGGCTACACCTTC.